This TCR beta chain was observed in a study of T cells in Graves' hyperthyroidism and ophthalmopathy. TCR beta CDR3 regions were amplified from RNA. Researchers ran a first-round RT-PCR on the TCR CDR3 using the HTBI primer set. TCRdb analysed the multiplex PCR reads with MiXCR anew, one entry per CDR3 protein. The sample gives a few hundred thousand distinct CDR3 sequences, 14% to 15% of which show up once; 30% to 35% is in the top ten. This clonotype appeared many times. CDR3 size: 10 residues. Trimming took off 3 bases at V and 6 bases at J, with 5 bases between the two ends. Germline loops: CDR1 DFQATT, CDR2 SNEGSKA (reference sequence).

This sequence joins TRBV20-1 and TRBJ2-5; a possible D gene is TRBD2 (5 bases). This TCR was sampled from a woman in her twenties or thirties with Graves' hyperthyroidism. Input material: blood. Here the CDR3 DNA reads TGCAGTGCTAGCGGGAAGACCCAGTACTTC. It encodes CSASGKTQYF.